The 14 T cell receptor beta chains reported below all come from one sample, sequenced in a study of human T cells and chemical hapten exposure. Indicated time point: pre-sensitization, week 0. Treatment indicated: therapeutic diphenylcyclopropenone sensitization with weekly scalp DPC. One entry per CDR3 protein results from TCRdb running MiXCR on the RACE reads. The sample lists 350,000 to 450,000 distinct CDR3 sequences; 5.1% were seen once. Sequences were derived from whole blood, sampled in connection with sensitization to the hapten diphenylcyclopropenone (DPC). These receptors were obtained from a woman between 45 and 60 years old with alopecia areata. Some clones in this sample may be carry-over from other donors' samples.

The chain couples TRBV7-9 to TRBJ2-1; TRBD2 aligns across 7 bases. Germline V lookup: CDR1 SEHNR, CDR2 FQNEAQ (reference sequence). This CDR3 is built from 12 residues. V trimming: 4 bases; J trimming: 9 bases; junction bases outside the gene matches: 3. CDR3 nucleotide sequence: TGTGCCAGCAGCTGGACTAGTTCTGAGCAGTTCTTC. It encodes CASSWTSSEQFF.

This clonotype was recorded many times. The chain has TRBV2 and TRBJ2-1, with TRBD2 matching 10 bases. CDR1 and CDR2 from the germline V gene are SNHLY and FYNNEI. The CDR3 has 16 amino acids. The V segment lost 8 bases and the J segment 6 bases; nucleotides outside the gene matches: 13. The CDR3 reads CASSRGTSGTSNEQFF. In DNA, the CDR3 is TGTGCCAGCTCCCGGGGAACTAGCGGGACCTCCAATGAGCAGTTCTTC.

This rearrangement joins TRBV3-1 to TRBJ2-1, with 10 positions matching TRBD2. The CDR3 contains 14 residues. Germline V CDR1 and CDR2: LGHDT, YNNKEL (reference sequence). Trimming took 7 bases from V and 9 from J; bases not matched to a gene: 9. The CDR3 loop reads CASNEAGGLTEQFF. CDR3 sequence (DNA): TGTGCCAGCAACGAAGCGGGGGGGCTTACTGAGCAGTTCTTC.

This clonotype was picked up a small number of times. V is TRBV18 and J is TRBJ2-4; 7 nucleotides align to TRBD1. This CDR3 spans 13 amino acids. V was pared by 6 bases and J by 15 bases, with 14 bases of the junction left unmatched. Germline V lookup: CDR1 KGHSH, CDR2 LQKENI. CDR3 protein: CASSRTGLPGGYF. CDR3 bases: TGTGCCAGCTCTCGGACAGGCCTCCCCGGAGGGTACTTC.

This clonotype occurred a few times. The gene calls are TRBV15 and TRBJ1-2; D is uncertain. The CDR3 spans 13 residues. V lost 0 bases, J lost 8 bases, and 10 bases lay in between. Germline V lookup: CDR1 LNHNV, CDR2 YYDKDF (reference sequence). DNA of the CDR3: TGTGCCACCAGCAGAGAAGGACGACGGGGCTACACCTTC. This codes for CATSREGRRGYTF.

This clonotype occurred a few times. This chain joins TRBV28 and TRBJ2-7, with a weak D call TRBD1 (5 bases). Germline V gene lookup returns CDR1 MDHEN and CDR2 SYDVKM. V lost 10 bases and J 2 bases, leaving 18 bases between the germline ends. The CDR3 loop spans 14 amino acids. The CDR3 DNA reads TGTGCCACCAAAAGAACAGGAGAAGCCTACGAGCAGTACTTC. This gives the protein CATKRTGEAYEQYF. Based on the CDR3 plus reference TRBV28 and TRBJ2-7, the full variable domain is DVKVTQSSRYLVKRTGEKVFLECVQDMDHENMFWYRQDPGLGLRLIYFSYDVKMKEKGDIPEGYSVSREKKERFSLILESASTNQTSMYLCATKRTGEAYEQYFGPGTRLTVT.

This clonotype was seen many times. The chain has TRBV27 and TRBJ2-7; D remains unclear. The germline V gene encodes CDR1 MNHEY and CDR2 SMNVEV (reference sequence). CDR3 length: 14 amino acids. V was shortened by 2 bases and J by 2 bases, with 10 bases between the two germline ends. The CDR3 here is CASSLHAGAYEQYF. The DNA for the CDR3 is TGTGCCAGCAGTTTACACGCCGGCGCCTACGAGCAGTACTTC.

The table lists this clonotype with a few counts. V and J are TRBV12-3 or TRBV12-4 and TRBJ1-4; 7 positions agree with TRBD1. The V and J ends lost 7 bases and 7 bases, in that order; junction bases with no gene match: 9. The length of the CDR3 is 14 residues. The CDR3 nucleotides are TGTGCCAGCACAAGTAGGGGGCGCATTGAAAAACTGTTTTTT. Protein product: CASTSRGRIEKLFF.

In this sample, this clonotype turned up many times. CDR3 loop: CASSRRVTETQYF. CDR3 bases: TGTGCCAGCAGCCGCCGGGTTACAGAGACCCAGTACTTC. This chain joins TRBV6-6 and TRBJ2-5; no clear D. Germline CDR1 MNHNY, CDR2 SVGAGI (reference sequence). CDR3 size: 13 residues. V lost 6 bases, J lost 4 bases, and 12 bases lay in between.

At least ten counts were recorded for this clonotype. V usage is TRBV29-1 and J usage is TRBJ2-7, with TRBD1 matching over 7 bases. The CDR3 is made up of 13 amino acids. CDR1 is SQVTM and CDR2 is ANQGSEA in the germline V gene. V lost 5 bases, J lost 7 bases, and 11 bases stayed unmatched. DNA of the CDR3: TGCAGCGTTCCTGGGACAGCTATACGGGAGCAGTACTTC. This codes for CSVPGTAIREQYF.

The V and J genes are TRBV20-1 and TRBJ1-5, with 8 bases lining up with TRBD1. There are 16 residues in the CDR3. From germline, CDR1 is DFQATT and CDR2 SNEGSKA (reference sequence). With 0 bases clipped from V and 4 bases from J, the junction kept 8 bases outside the gene matches. The CDR3 DNA reads as TGCAGTGCTAGAGATCTTTCAGGGGGCGCGAATCAGCCCCAGCATTTT. As protein: CSARDLSGGANQPQHF.

This clonotype was observed at least ten times. The chain uses TRBV5-5 and TRBJ1-4; 8 nucleotides match TRBD1. V lost 0 bases and J lost 7; bases outside the gene matches: 5. CDR1 is SGHKS, CDR2 YYEKEE, per germline (reference sequence). The CDR3 runs to 15 residues. The CDR3 spells CASSLVTTGVEKLFF. CDR3 nucleotides: TGTGCCAGCAGCTTGGTAACGACAGGGGTTGAAAAACTGTTTTTT.

In its sample, this clonotype was seen many times. The chain couples TRBV6-1 to TRBJ2-1; D is unclear. V gave up 7 bases and J gave up 3 bases, with 16 bases separating them. The CDR3 runs 15 residues. The germline V gene encodes CDR1 MNHNS and CDR2 SASEGT. The CDR3 bases are TGTGCCAGCACCCCGACTGGTTCCTTCTACAATGAGCAGTTCTTC. Translation: CASTPTGSFYNEQFF.

This clonotype was seen ten or more times. The J gene is TRBJ2-3, the V gene TRBV27, with D unclear. The CDR3 runs to 16 residues. Looked up from germline, CDR1 is MNHEY and CDR2 is SMNVEV (reference sequence). The V and J ends lost 6 bases and 2 bases respectively, with 18 bases between them. This chain's CDR3 is CASSTWLLYPTDTQYF. The CDR3 DNA is TGTGCCAGCAGCACATGGCTTCTCTACCCCACAGATACGCAGTATTTT.